This TCR beta chain was obtained from a study of cytomegalovirus exposure and HLA in healthy donors. The CDR3 spans 15 residues. J gave up 3 bases and V 6 bases, and 6 bases lay outside the gene matches. The V gene's germline CDR1 is MNHEY and CDR2 SVGAGI. In the PCR, 60 Vbeta and 13 Jbeta primers were used. Clones were sequenced by immunoSEQ multiplex PCR, and TCRdb holds only the in-frame ones, with some missing. Among around 93,000 clones listed, approximately 69% were seen once. The rearrangement joins TRBV6-5 to TRBJ2-7; 12 positions agree with TRBD1. Sequencing was done on a sample of PBMCs. This clonotype originated in a boy between 10 and 17 years old in good health and CMV-seropositive. CDR3 in DNA: TGTGCCAGCAGACGCGGGACAGGGGGCGTCTACGAGCAGTACTTC. Residues: CASRRGTGGVYEQYF.